A single TCR beta chain is shown here with its context. Enrollees, about 18 to 95 years old, lived in approximately 24 US areas. This specimen comes from a study of blood T cell repertoires in COVID-19. Produced via immunoSEQ multiplex PCR; TCRdb's table is partial and in-frame only. Of about 250,000 clones detected, around nine tenths appear once; the ten largest clones hold approximately 1.7%. V was pared by 6 bases and J by 5 bases, with 17 bases between. This CDR3 contains 16 residues. Germline CDR1 LGHDT, CDR2 YNNKEL (reference sequence). The sequence was obtained from a woman between 50 and 59 years old who had recovered from COVID-19. Input material: PBMCs or T cells enriched from blood (not recorded which). This chain links TRBV3-1 (or the pseudogene TRBV3-2) with TRBJ1-6, with D perhaps matching TRBD1 (6 bases). CDR3 coding DNA: TGTGCCAGCAGACAACCCGACAGGACCAATAATTCACCCCTCCACTTT. Encoded protein: CASRQPDRTNNSPLHF.